The 23 T cell receptor beta chains presented below share a single source sample, sequenced in a study of blood T cells in healthy people across ages. Next came a second PCR, run for roughly 6 to 11 cycles, which used a sample-barcoded 5' primer along with a J-beta primer mix. Via MiXCR, TCRdb re-called the 5' RACE reads, giving one row per CDR3 protein. Here the sample spans around 620,000 distinct CDR3 sequences, roughly 28% being singletons. The sample taken for sequencing was blood. The origin of the receptors is a woman in her 70s in good health.

The chain is built from TRBV2 and TRBJ1-6; 7 bases are a match to TRBD1. Germline assignment: CDR1 SNHLY and CDR2 FYNNEI. Trimming removed 8 bases from V and 6 bases from J; junction bases left unmatched: 10. The CDR3 covers 15 residues. The chain's CDR3 is CASEAGGAGNSPLHF. CDR3 bases: TGTGCCAGCGAGGCAGGGGGAGCCGGTAATTCACCCCTCCACTTT.

This chain joins TRBV4-3 and TRBJ2-1; D is possibly TRBD2 (6 bases). Trimming took off 3 bases at V and 7 bases at J, with 16 bases between the two ends. Per germline, CDR1 LGHNA and CDR2 YSLEER. CDR3 length: 15 residues. This CDR3 reads CASSHIPSVENEQFF. Here the CDR3 DNA reads TGCGCCAGCAGCCATATTCCTAGCGTGGAAAATGAGCAGTTCTTC.

Only one count was recorded for this clonotype. The chain carries TRBV12-3 or TRBV12-4 and TRBJ2-3; the D is unclear. There are 12 residues in the CDR3. Trimming left V 3 bases short and J 5 bases short, with 6 bases between. Written as DNA, the CDR3 is TGTGCCAGCAGTTTCTTAAGAGATACGCAGTATTTT. Translating it yields CASSFLRDTQYF.

This clonotype was observed a handful of times. The gene calls are TRBV24-1 and TRBJ2-7, with 10 bases lining up with TRBD1. The J segment lost 4 bases and the V segment lost 7 bases, leaving 3 bases of the junction unmatched. This CDR3 has 13 residues. Germline V gives CDR1 KGHDR, CDR2 SFDVKD. CDR3 region: CATRRGQGYEQYF. The DNA of the CDR3 is TGTGCCACCAGAAGGGGACAGGGGTACGAGCAGTACTTC.

A few counts support this clonotype. CDR3 region: CASSLATIGGSQYF. The CDR3 nucleotides read TGTGCCAGCAGCTTGGCCACTATAGGGGGATCGCAGTACTTC. J is TRBJ2-7 and V is TRBV5-6; D might be TRBD1 (6 bases). This CDR3 spans 14 amino acids. Looked up from germline, CDR1 is SGHDT and CDR2 is YYEEEE. V gave up 0 bases and J gave up 9 bases, with 16 bases separating them.

V and J are TRBV5-1 and TRBJ2-5; TRBD1 agrees at 10 bases. Trimming cost V 3 bases and J 5 bases; bases outside gene matches: 7. There are 15 residues in the CDR3. Germline V gene sequence: CDR1 SGHRS, CDR2 YFSETQ. The CDR3, as DNA: TGCGCCAGCAGCTATGTCGACAGGGGGCAGGAGACCCAGTACTTC. Its translation is CASSYVDRGQETQYF.

This clonotype was seen only a few times. The chain employs TRBV5-1 and TRBJ2-3; 11 bases are a match to TRBD2. The germline CDR1 and CDR2 sequences are SGHRS and YFSETQ. This CDR3 contains 17 residues. The V gene end was trimmed by 0 bases and the J gene end by 2 bases; junction bases not matched to a gene: 5. The CDR3 bases are TGCGCCAGCAGCTTGGCTACTAGCGGGGGTTTCACAGATACGCAGTATTTT. This translates into CASSLATSGGFTDTQYF. The whole variable domain, filled in from reference TRBV5-1 and TRBJ2-3, reads KAGVTQTPRYLIKTRGQQVTLSCSPISGHRSVSWYQQTPGQGLQFLFEYFSETQRNKGNFPGRFSGRQFSNSRSEMNVSTLELGDSALYLCASSLATSGGFTDTQYFGPGTRLTVL.

This clonotype was detected only a few times. J is TRBJ2-5 and V is TRBV4-3, with TRBD1 matching over 8 bases. Germline V gene data show CDR1 as LGHNA and CDR2 as YSLEER. V shed 7 bases, J shed 1 base, and the junction held 8 bases outside the gene matches. The CDR3 is 15 amino acids. CDR3 bases: TGCGCCAGCAAAAAACAGGGGGTCATCCAAGAGACCCAGTACTTC. Amino acid sequence: CASKKQGVIQETQYF.

The CDR3 is CASSPRQRLTDTQYF. CDR3 DNA sequence: TGTGCCAGCAGCCCCCGGCAGCGGCTCACAGATACGCAGTATTTT. V is TRBV7-9 and J is TRBJ2-3; D perhaps matches TRBD2 (5 bases). The CDR3 length is 15 residues. Germline V gives CDR1 SEHNR, CDR2 FQNEAQ (reference sequence). V gave up 5 bases and J gave up 2 bases, with 14 bases separating them.

The J gene is TRBJ1-2, the V gene TRBV29-1; D gene ambiguous. Trimming stripped 7 bases from V and 3 bases from J, with 15 bases between. Germline V lookup: CDR1 SQVTM, CDR2 ANQGSEA. This CDR3 has 13 amino acids. CDR3 in amino acids: CSAVSLFYYGYTF. In DNA form, the CDR3 reads TGCAGCGCCGTTTCATTATTCTACTATGGCTACACCTTC.

CDR3 DNA: TGTGCCAGCAGTCCTCAGACAGGCTGGGGCACAGATACGCAGTATTTT. It is translated as CASSPQTGWGTDTQYF. The chain recombines TRBV5-5 with TRBJ2-3, with D possibly matching TRBD1 (6 bases). Between the trimmed V and J ends, which lost 5 bases and 1 base, there was a span of 17 bases. The CDR3 loop spans 16 amino acids. Germline lookup yields CDR1 SGHKS and CDR2 YYEKEE (reference sequence).

This chain uses TRBV30 with TRBJ2-7, with a possible D match to TRBD1 (6 bases). The end of the DNA fits TRBJ2-1 better, so the J call may be wrong. The CDR3 spans 14 residues. Per germline, CDR1 GTSNPN and CDR2 SVGIG (reference sequence). The CDR3 bases are TGTGCCTGGAATCCAGGGGAACCTTACAATGAGCAGTTCTTC. It specifies CAWNPGEPYNEQFF.

In its sample, this clonotype was seen a few times. The chain joins TRBV7-6 to TRBJ2-3, with D maybe TRBD1 (5 bases). The length of the CDR3 is 16 residues. Deletions cut 1 base from V and 0 bases from J, with 11 bases between. Germline assignment: CDR1 SGHVS and CDR2 FNYEAQ. Here the CDR3 DNA reads TGTGCCAGCAGCTTAGGGGGCCGAACTAGCACAGATACGCAGTATTTT. As protein: CASSLGGRTSTDTQYF.

The J gene is TRBJ2-7, the V gene TRBV20-1, with no clear D. The CDR3 totals 11 residues. The germline CDR1 and CDR2 sequences are DFQATT and SNEGSKA (reference sequence). Between the trimmed V and J ends, which lost 3 bases and 3 bases, there was a span of 6 bases. The CDR3: CSASPHYEQYF. The DNA for the CDR3 is TGCAGTGCTAGCCCCCACTACGAGCAGTACTTC.

Only a few counts were recorded for this clonotype. The rearrangement joins TRBV24-1 to TRBJ2-5; 10 bases agree with TRBD1. Trimming removed 4 bases from V and 5 bases from J; junction bases left unmatched: 3. The CDR3 consists of 14 residues. Germline lookup yields CDR1 KGHDR and CDR2 SFDVKD. The CDR3 coding sequence is TGTGCCACCAGTGACCAGGGACAGGGGGAGACCCAGTACTTC. It translates to CATSDQGQGETQYF.

J is TRBJ1-1 and V is TRBV12-3 or TRBV12-4; D ambiguous. This CDR3 comprises 13 residues. The V gene lost 3 bases and the J gene lost 3 bases, with 8 bases spanning the gap. CDR3 sequence: CASSLMEDTEAFF. For the CDR3, the DNA is TGTGCCAGCAGTTTGATGGAAGACACTGAAGCTTTCTTT.

In its sample, this clonotype was seen a few times. The gene calls are TRBV6-1 and TRBJ1-2; 7 bases match TRBD1. The CDR3 sequence is 11 residues long. With V trimmed by 0 bases and J by 14 bases, 3 bases remained unmatched. Germline V gene lookup returns CDR1 MNHNS and CDR2 SASEGT. Written as DNA, the CDR3 is TGTGCCAGCAGTGAAGCACGACAGGGAACCTTC. It yields the protein CASSEARQGTF.

This clonotype has a handful of counts. This sequence joins TRBV4-3 and TRBJ2-5, with D perhaps matching TRBD1 (5 bases). The J call may be wrong; the DNA end is better matched by TRBJ2-7. Germline V gives CDR1 LGHNA, CDR2 YSLEER. The CDR3 has 15 residues. The CDR3 region has the DNA TGCGCCAGCAGCCGGTCGGACACCTTCAACTACGAGCAGTACTTC. Translated: CASSRSDTFNYEQYF.

This chain uses TRBV4-3 with TRBJ1-2; D is uncertain. Trimming pared 0 bases from V and 4 bases from J, leaving 15 bases between. The germline CDR1 and CDR2 sequences are LGHNA and YSLEER. This CDR3 contains 16 residues. The CDR3: CASSQDILLQSYGYTF. In DNA form, the CDR3 reads TGCGCCAGCAGCCAAGATATTCTACTGCAGAGCTATGGCTACACCTTC.

This clonotype was picked up a small number of times. The chain couples TRBV6-2 or TRBV6-3 to TRBJ2-6, with D perhaps TRBD1 or TRBD2 (5 bases each). V lost 7 bases and J lost 0, with 16 bases in between. Germline-derived CDR1 and CDR2 are MNHEY and SVGEGT. This CDR3 comprises 17 residues. The CDR3 loop reads CASTQGRGTSGANVLTF. The CDR3 DNA sequence: TGTGCCAGCACCCAGGGACGCGGAACCTCTGGGGCCAACGTCCTGACTTTC.

The chain carries TRBV7-6 and TRBJ2-7; D gene ambiguous. The CDR3 is made up of 14 amino acids. Germline CDR1 and CDR2: SGHVS and FNYEAQ. The germline V and J ends were trimmed by 1 base and 2 bases, with 9 bases remaining between them. The CDR3 DNA follows: TGTGCCAGCAGCTTAGACCCCCTCGCCTACGAGCAGTACTTC. Protein product: CASSLDPLAYEQYF.

This clonotype was detected only once. The V and J genes are TRBV5-1 and TRBJ1-1; the D gene is possibly TRBD1 (5 bases). Trimming shortened V by 4 bases and J by 3 bases, and 16 bases separated the two germline ends. Per the germline V gene, CDR1 is SGHRS and CDR2 is YFSETQ. This CDR3 region has 15 residues. The CDR3 region is CASSPFQGVDTEAFF. The CDR3 coding sequence is TGCGCCAGCAGCCCCTTCCAGGGAGTGGACACTGAAGCTTTCTTT.

This clonotype appeared a few times. This chain's CDR3 is CASSSPGIVGAYEQYF. The CDR3 DNA follows: TGTGCCAGCAGCTCCCCAGGGATCGTGGGCGCCTACGAGCAGTACTTC. The chain links TRBV7-9 to TRBJ2-7; weak D call: TRBD1 (5 bases). V lost 4 bases and J lost 2, with 18 bases in between. The CDR3 sequence is 16 residues long. In germline, CDR1 is SEHNR, CDR2 FQNEAQ (reference sequence).